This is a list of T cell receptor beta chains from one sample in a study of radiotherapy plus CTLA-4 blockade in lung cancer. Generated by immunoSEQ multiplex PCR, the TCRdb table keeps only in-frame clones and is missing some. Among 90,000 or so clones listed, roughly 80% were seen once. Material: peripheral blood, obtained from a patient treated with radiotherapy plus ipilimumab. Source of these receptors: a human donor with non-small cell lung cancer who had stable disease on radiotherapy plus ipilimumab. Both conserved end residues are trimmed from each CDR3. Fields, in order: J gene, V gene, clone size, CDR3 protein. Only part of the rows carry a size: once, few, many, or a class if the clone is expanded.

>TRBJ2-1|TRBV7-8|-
ASSAGPTYNEQF
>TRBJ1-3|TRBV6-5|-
ASSEVRQGHTIY
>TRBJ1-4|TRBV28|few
ASNSGRDNEKLF
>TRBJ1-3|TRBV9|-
ASSHYREGNTIY
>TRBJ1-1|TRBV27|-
ASSWTGADTEAF
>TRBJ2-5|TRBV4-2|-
ASSQEPGQTQY
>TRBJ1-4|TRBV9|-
ASSVGAGGVRTNEKLF
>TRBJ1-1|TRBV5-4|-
ASSSLLMNTEAF
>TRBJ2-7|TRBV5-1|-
ASSKTVGRGEQY
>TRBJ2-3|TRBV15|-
ATSHLVSSTDTQY